This T cell receptor beta chain is from a study of Graves' ophthalmopathy and Graves' hyperthyroidism. Overall study: Hyperthyroidism is called stable when no ophthalmopathy develops within 18 months of follow-up.

The authors amplified TCR beta CDR3 regions, and they did so from RNA transcripts for repertoire sequencing. In the first round, RT-PCR was carried out with HTBI primers, and a multiplex PCR formed the second round. TCRdb called the multiplex PCR reads again in MiXCR, with one record for every CDR3 protein. Of approximately 540,000 distinct CDR3 sequences listed, under 45% are singletons. The CDR3 consists of 17 residues. V shed 7 bases and J shed 5 bases, with 26 bases lying between them. Study results and limitations: Most thyroid-expanded clonotypes exceeding 0.001 frequency were also found in blood.

This clonotype was counted a few times. Its antigen is unknown. Physicians reached a diagnosis by relying on clinical symptoms, serum thyroxine, TRAb, thyroid ultrasound and orbital computed tomography. This TCR derives from an adult man with Graves' hyperthyroidism. The chain employs TRBV12-3 or TRBV12-4 and TRBJ1-1; D unclear. What was sequenced was peripheral blood or thyroid tissue (not recorded which). The CDR3 loop reads CASTQDVTRRSVTEAFF. CDR3 nucleotides: TGTGCCAGCACCCAGGACGTTACGAGAAGGAGCGTAACTGAAGCTTTCTTT.